The entry that follows covers one T cell receptor beta chain sequence. Its specificity is unknown. The sample originates from a study of T cell repertoires in cytomegalovirus infection. Study-wide points: Cumulative public TCR beta family frequency identified carriers of CMV plus the relevant HLA.

MiXCR was run by TCRdb on the reads, yielding one entry per CDR3 protein. The sample holds approximately 990,000 distinct CDR3 sequences, about 33% seen once. The CDR3 covers 14 residues. Germline trimming cut 4 bases from V and 3 bases from J; bases unmatched to any gene: 2. Germline V gene lookup returns CDR1 MNHEY and CDR2 SVGEGT. The V gene is TRBV6-2 or TRBV6-3, the J gene TRBJ1-5; 8 bases agree with TRBD1. This receptor was obtained from a human donor in good health (CMV status not recorded). Some clones in this sample may be carry-over from other donors' samples. The source material was cultured CD8+ T cells from PBMCs, sampled from culture after CMV antigen stimulation. CDR3 region: CASSWTGYNQPQHF. In DNA, the CDR3 is TGTGCCAGCAGTTGGACAGGGTACAATCAGCCCCAGCATTTT.